The 30 T cell receptor beta chains below all came from one sample that was sequenced in a study of blood T cell repertoires in COVID-19. The assay was immunoSEQ multiplex PCR, and TCRdb's table has in-frame clones only and misses some. The sample has about 410,000 clones, around 91% seen once. Material: peripheral blood. These receptor sequences come from a woman between 40 and 55 years old with COVID-19, enrolled during active disease.

The chain employs TRBV19 and TRBJ2-7, with a tentative D call TRBD1 (6 bases). Trimming removed 5 bases from V and 1 base from J, with 18 bases in between. Germline V gives CDR1 LNHDA, CDR2 SQIVND (reference sequence). The CDR3 loop spans 16 amino acids. The CDR3 DNA is TGTGCCAGTAGTCTATCCCCGGGACACAAGTCCTACGAGCAGTACTTC. It codes for CASSLSPGHKSYEQYF.

The chain carries TRBV11-3 and TRBJ2-2, with TRBD2 identical over 8 bases. This CDR3 spans 14 amino acids. Germline V gene data show CDR1 as SGHNT and CDR2 as YENEEA. The trim removed 6 bases at V and 4 bases at J, leaving 4 bases unmatched. The CDR3 DNA is TGTGCCAGCAGACGCGGGGGGACCACCGGGGAGCTGTTTTTT. Protein: CASRRGGTTGELFF.

V gene TRBV4-1 combines with J gene TRBJ2-7; 7 nucleotides line up with TRBD1. Per the germline V gene, CDR1 is MGHRA and CDR2 is YSYEKL. This CDR3 contains 15 residues. The V gene end was trimmed by 1 base and the J gene end by 4 bases; junction bases not matched to a gene: 7. In DNA, the CDR3 is TGCGCCAGCAGCCAAGTGGGACAGAAAAAGTACGAGCAGTACTTC. Translated, it gives CASSQVGQKKYEQYF.

The chain has TRBV5-1 and TRBJ1-4; a possible D gene is TRBD1 (5 bases). CDR1 SGHRS and CDR2 YFSETQ come from the germline V gene. Trimming cost V 5 bases and J 8 bases, with 19 bases left between them. The CDR3 runs to 15 residues. CDR3 in amino acids: CASSQAGVNGEKLFF. As DNA, the CDR3 is TGCGCCAGCAGTCAGGCGGGGGTAAACGGGGAAAAACTGTTTTTT.

The chain links TRBV6-6 to TRBJ1-6, with a tentative D call TRBD1 (5 bases). The CDR3 is 15 residues long. V lost 4 bases, J lost 10 bases, and 17 bases lay in between. Germline V gives CDR1 MNHNY, CDR2 SVGAGI (reference sequence). The CDR3 is CASSSLGQGGSPLHF. The CDR3 bases are TGTGCCAGCAGTTCCCTAGGGCAGGGAGGATCACCCCTCCACTTT.

This clone is a singleton in its sample. The V call is TRBV18, the J call TRBJ2-7, with 7 bases that match TRBD2. The CDR3 has 13 residues. Trimming at V came to 6 bases and at J to 2 bases, leaving 4 bases not matched to a gene. The germline V gene has CDR1 KGHSH and CDR2 LQKENI. This chain's CDR3 is CASSAGTTYEQYF. The CDR3 bases are TGTGCCAGCTCTGCCGGGACTACCTACGAGCAGTACTTC.

This clone was seen a single time. This chain links TRBV30 with TRBJ2-2; TRBD2 might be the D (5 bases). V was trimmed by 0 bases and J by 5 bases, leaving 7 bases between them. The CDR3 sequence is 13 residues long. In germline, CDR1 is GTSNPN, CDR2 SVGIG (reference sequence). The CDR3 sequence: CAWSVLGTGELFF. CDR3 nucleotides: TGTGCCTGGAGTGTACTAGGGACCGGGGAGCTGTTTTTT.

The gene calls are TRBV19 and TRBJ1-2, with a tentative D call TRBD1 (6 bases). CDR1 and CDR2 from the germline V gene are LNHDA and SQIVND (reference sequence). V shed 8 bases and J shed 0 bases, with 13 bases lying between them. The CDR3 consists of 14 residues. The CDR3 bases are TGTGCCAGTGCCTCGACAGGAACTAACTATGGCTACACCTTC. This sequence encodes CASASTGTNYGYTF. Supplemented by reference TRBV19 and TRBJ1-2, the full variable domain reads DGGITQSPKYLFRKEGQNVTLSCEQNLNHDAMYWYRQDPGQGLRLIYYSQIVNDFQKGDIAEGYSVSREKKESFPLTVTSAQKNPTAFYLCASASTGTNYGYTFGSGTRLTVV.

The chain links TRBV30 to TRBJ2-1, with TRBD2 matching over 8 bases. This CDR3 has 14 residues. The germline CDR1 and CDR2 sequences are GTSNPN and SVGIG (reference sequence). The V segment lost 0 bases and the J segment 7 bases; nucleotides outside the gene matches: 5. The CDR3 is CAWSVGAGVNEQFF. As DNA, the CDR3 is TGTGCCTGGAGTGTCGGAGCGGGGGTGAATGAGCAGTTCTTC.

J is TRBJ1-5 and V is TRBV3-1 (or the pseudogene TRBV3-2), with 7 bases identical to TRBD1. The CDR3 sequence is 15 residues long. V was pared by 4 bases and J by 5 bases, with 8 bases of the junction left unmatched. Germline assignment: CDR1 LGHDT and CDR2 YNNKEL (reference sequence). The CDR3 spells CASSPRGQSYQPQHF. Here the CDR3 DNA reads TGTGCCAGCAGCCCTAGGGGACAGAGTTATCAGCCCCAGCATTTT.

The chain carries TRBV10-3 and TRBJ1-5, with 7 bases that match TRBD1. The CDR3 runs to 19 residues. The V segment lost 3 bases and the J segment 3 bases; nucleotides outside the gene matches: 17. Germline values: CDR1 ENHRY, CDR2 SYGVKD. Here the CDR3 DNA reads TGTGCCATCAGTGACCCCGAATCGACAGGGAGTTCAGTCAATCAGCCCCAGCATTTT. It is translated as CAISDPESTGSSVNQPQHF.

A single count supports this clone. The genes are TRBV27 and TRBJ1-1, with a tentative D call TRBD1 (5 bases). The CDR3 is 16 residues long. Between the trimmed V and J ends, which lost 4 bases and 1 base, there was a span of 16 bases. Germline CDR1 MNHEY, CDR2 SMNVEV (reference sequence). Here the CDR3 DNA reads TGTGCCAGCAGTTCTCTCTGGGGCATGCAGAACACTGAAGCTTTCTTT. This encodes CASSSLWGMQNTEAFF.

V usage is TRBV29-1 and J usage is TRBJ2-7; 9 positions agree with TRBD1. Losses at the gene ends were 1 base for V and 3 bases for J; bases not matched to a gene: 7. The CDR3 length is 15 residues. Germline assignment: CDR1 SQVTM and CDR2 ANQGSEA. Here the CDR3 DNA reads TGCAGCGTTGAAGGACCGGGACAGGGCGGCTACGAGCAGTACTTC. It codes for CSVEGPGQGGYEQYF.

This chain uses TRBV2 with TRBJ2-7, with 13 bases fitting TRBD2. The CDR3 is 16 amino acids. Germline V gene data show CDR1 as SNHLY and CDR2 as FYNNEI. J gave up 4 bases and V 5 bases, and 8 bases lay outside the gene matches. Written as DNA, the CDR3 is TGTGCCAGCAGTCCTGGACTAGCGGGAGTTGGGTACGAGCAGTACTTC. Translating it yields CASSPGLAGVGYEQYF.

The chain joins TRBV7-9 to TRBJ1-1, with 9 bases lining up with TRBD1. The germline V gene has CDR1 SEHNR and CDR2 FQNEAQ (reference sequence). This CDR3 contains 12 residues. Trimming cost V 3 bases and J 10 bases; bases outside gene matches: 3. Here the CDR3 DNA reads TGTGCCAGCAGCTTTTACAGGGGGCTAGCTTTCTTT. Its protein product is CASSFYRGLAFF.

The genes are TRBV19 and TRBJ1-1; D not resolved. CDR1 is LNHDA and CDR2 is SQIVND in the germline V gene (reference sequence). CDR3 length: 14 amino acids. Trimming stripped 6 bases from V and 0 bases from J, with 11 bases between. CDR3 sequence (DNA): TGTGCCAGTAGGGAGCGGCAGATGAACACTGAAGCTTTCTTT. It encodes CASRERQMNTEAFF. The full variable domain, in which reference TRBV19 and TRBJ1-1 provide the parts outside the CDR3, is DGGITQSPKYLFRKEGQNVTLSCEQNLNHDAMYWYRQDPGQGLRLIYYSQIVNDFQKGDIAEGYSVSREKKESFPLTVTSAQKNPTAFYLCASRERQMNTEAFFGQGTRLTVV.

The rearrangement links TRBV19 to TRBJ2-3; 8 bases are shared with TRBD2. Germline V gene data show CDR1 as LNHDA and CDR2 as SQIVND (reference sequence). V was pared by 0 bases and J by 4 bases, with 9 bases of the junction left unmatched. The CDR3 contains 17 residues. CDR3 in DNA: TGTGCCAGTAGTATAGATCCCGCTAGCGGGTCCCCAGATACGCAGTATTTT. Encoded protein: CASSIDPASGSPDTQYF.

As for this clone: The sample holds other DNA sequences that translate to the same CDR3. V gene TRBV27 combines with J gene TRBJ1-6, with TRBD1 as a possible D gene (6 bases). The CDR3 runs 13 residues. Trimming took off 3 bases at V and 7 bases at J, with 7 bases between the two ends. Germline V gene sequence: CDR1 MNHEY, CDR2 SMNVEV (reference sequence). CDR3 loop: CASSFRGNSPLHF. The CDR3 nucleotides are TGTGCCAGCAGTTTTAGGGGGAATTCACCCCTCCACTTT.

The V call is TRBV18, the J call TRBJ2-1; D is perhaps TRBD2 (6 bases). In germline, CDR1 is KGHSH, CDR2 LQKENI. V was cut by 6 bases and J by 9 bases, with 18 bases left in between. The CDR3 is 14 residues long. For the CDR3, the DNA is TGTGCCAGCTCTCCCCTAGACGGGGGTGGTGAGCAGTTCTTC. Translation gives CASSPLDGGGEQFF.

The rearrangement uses TRBV7-2 and TRBJ1-4; 7 nucleotides match TRBD1. The CDR3 length is 17 residues. J gave up 8 bases and V 3 bases, and 15 bases lay outside the gene matches. CDR1 SGHTA and CDR2 FQGNSA come from the germline V gene. CDR3 amino acids: CASSFWDSGIRGEKLFF. The DNA for the CDR3 is TGTGCCAGCAGCTTCTGGGACAGCGGAATTAGGGGGGAAAAACTGTTTTTT.

The CDR3 DNA follows: TGTGCCAGCAGCTCCGATTCGGCAGGGGCTAACTATGGCTACACCTTC. Protein: CASSSDSAGANYGYTF. This chain connects TRBV11-2 to TRBJ1-2; TRBD1 might be the D (6 bases). The V end was cut by 4 bases, the J end by 0 bases, with 15 bases between. The CDR3 is 16 amino acids. CDR1 is SGHAT, CDR2 FQNNGV, per germline. Complete variable domain (other parts from reference TRBV11-2 and TRBJ1-2): EAGVAQSPRYKIIEKRQSVAFWCNPISGHATLYWYQQILGQGPKLLIQFQNNGVVDDSQLPKDRFSAERLKGVDSTLKIQPAKLEDSAVYLCASSSDSAGANYGYTFGSGTRLTVV.

Only a few counts were recorded for this clone. The V gene is TRBV7-3, the J gene TRBJ2-1; D not resolved. V was cut by 1 base and J by 6 bases, with 4 bases left in between. The germline CDR1 and CDR2 sequences are SGHTA and FQGTGA. This CDR3 contains 12 residues. CDR3 sequence: CASSLIGNEQFF. The CDR3 DNA reads as TGTGCCAGCAGCTTAATCGGCAATGAGCAGTTCTTC.

The chain employs TRBV7-2 and TRBJ1-6; a weak D match, TRBD1 (6 bases). Germline V gene data show CDR1 as SGHTA and CDR2 as FQGNSA. CDR3 length: 15 amino acids. V shed 3 bases and J shed 6 bases, with 12 bases lying between them. CDR3 sequence (DNA): TGTGCCAGCAGCTTGAGGACAGATATTAATTCACCCCTCCACTTT. Protein product: CASSLRTDINSPLHF. Variable domain in full (rest from reference TRBV7-2 and TRBJ1-6): GAGVSQSPSNKVTEKGKDVELRCDPISGHTALYWYRQSLGQGLEFLIYFQGNSAPDKSGLPSDRFSAERTGGSVSTLTIQRTQQEDSAVYLCASSLRTDINSPLHFGNGTRLTVT.

The genes are TRBV28 and TRBJ2-7; the D gene is possibly TRBD1 (5 bases). Germline assignment: CDR1 MDHEN and CDR2 SYDVKM. The ends were cut back, 7 bases at V and 0 bases at J, with 13 bases in the middle. The CDR3 extends over 14 amino acids. The CDR3 reads CASTPPGFSYEQYF. The CDR3 coding sequence is TGTGCCAGCACCCCTCCAGGGTTCTCCTACGAGCAGTACTTC.

The chain recombines TRBV7-2 with TRBJ1-1; 8 nucleotides align to TRBD1. J was trimmed by 5 bases and V by 5 bases; bases with no gene match: 10. The CDR3 runs to 15 residues. Germline CDR1 reads SGHTA; CDR2 reads FQGNSA. CDR3 region: CASSPRQGLRTEAFF. In DNA, the CDR3 is TGTGCCAGCAGCCCCCGACAGGGGTTGAGGACTGAAGCTTTCTTT.

V usage is TRBV4-1 and J usage is TRBJ1-1; no firm D call. Between the trimmed V and J ends, which lost 4 bases and 0 bases, there was a span of 9 bases. This CDR3 is 14 amino acids long. In germline, CDR1 is MGHRA, CDR2 YSYEKL. In DNA, the CDR3 is TGCGCCAGCAGCCGAGTAGAACTGAACACTGAAGCTTTCTTT. The encoded protein is CASSRVELNTEAFF.

This chain connects TRBV6-6 to TRBJ1-2; 12 positions agree with TRBD1. Germline V gives CDR1 MNHNY, CDR2 SVGAGI (reference sequence). The CDR3 sequence is 16 residues long. Trimming cost V 5 bases and J 5 bases; bases outside gene matches: 9. The CDR3 sequence is CASSTSGQGAYYGYTF. The CDR3 nucleotides are TGTGCCAGCAGTACCTCGGGACAGGGGGCGTATTATGGCTACACCTTC.

The J gene is TRBJ1-1, the V gene TRBV7-9, with 7 nucleotides matching TRBD1. CDR1 is SEHNR and CDR2 is FQNEAQ in the germline V gene (reference sequence). This CDR3 region has 15 residues. J lost 3 bases, V lost 6 bases, and 10 bases had no gene match. Here the CDR3 reads CASSYTTGRDTEAFF. The CDR3 region has the DNA TGTGCCAGCAGTTATACGACAGGGCGGGACACTGAAGCTTTCTTT. Full variable domain (rest looked up from reference TRBV7-9 and TRBJ1-1): DTGVSQNPRHKITKRGQNVTFRCDPISEHNRLYWYRQTLGQGPEFLTYFQNEAQLEKSRLLSDRFSAERPKGSFSTLEIQRTEQGDSAMYLCASSYTTGRDTEAFFGQGTRLTVV.

The chain employs TRBV7-8 and TRBJ1-5, with a possible D match to TRBD1 (6 bases). V was clipped by 0 bases and J by 9 bases, with 12 bases between them. CDR1 SGHVS and CDR2 FQNEAQ come from the germline V gene. This CDR3 is built from 14 residues. CDR3 amino acids: CASSLAGARGPQHF. The CDR3, as DNA: TGTGCCAGCAGCTTAGCGGGGGCGCGCGGGCCCCAGCATTTT.

This chain links TRBV7-9 with TRBJ2-1, with 9 nucleotides matching TRBD2. Germline values: CDR1 SEHNR, CDR2 FQNEAQ (reference sequence). Germline trimming cut 5 bases from V and 7 bases from J; bases unmatched to any gene: 6. This CDR3 contains 14 residues. In nucleotides, the CDR3 is TGTGCCAGCAGCGTCGGACTAGCGCCAAATGAGCAGTTCTTC. Protein product: CASSVGLAPNEQFF.